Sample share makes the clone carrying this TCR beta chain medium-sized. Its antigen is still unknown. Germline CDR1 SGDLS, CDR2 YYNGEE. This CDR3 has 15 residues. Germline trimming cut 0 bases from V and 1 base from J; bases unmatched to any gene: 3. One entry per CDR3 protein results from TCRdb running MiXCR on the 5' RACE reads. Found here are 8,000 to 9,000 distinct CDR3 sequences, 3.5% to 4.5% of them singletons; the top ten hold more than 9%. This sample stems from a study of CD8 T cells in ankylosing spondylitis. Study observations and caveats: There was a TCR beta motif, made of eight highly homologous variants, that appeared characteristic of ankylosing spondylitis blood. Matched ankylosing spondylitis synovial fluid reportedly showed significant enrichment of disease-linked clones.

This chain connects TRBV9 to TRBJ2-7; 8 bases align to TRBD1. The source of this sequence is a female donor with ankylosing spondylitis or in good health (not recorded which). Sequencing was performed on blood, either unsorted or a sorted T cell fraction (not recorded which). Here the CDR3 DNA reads TGTGCCAGCAGCGTAGGGGGACAGGAATCCTACGAGCAGTACTTC. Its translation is CASSVGGQESYEQYF. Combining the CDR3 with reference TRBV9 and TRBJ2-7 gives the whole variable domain DSGVTQTPKHLITATGQRVTLRCSPRSGDLSVYWYQQSLDQGLQFLIQYYNGEERAKGNILERFSAQQFPDLHSELNLSSLELGDSALYFCASSVGGQESYEQYFGPGTRLTVT.